Listed here are 25 T cell receptor beta chains from one sample, sequenced in a study of T cells in Graves' hyperthyroidism and ophthalmopathy. The CDR3 regions of TCR beta were amplified from RNA transcripts. An initial round of RT-PCR targeting the TCR CDR3 relied on the HTBI primer set. Each CDR3 protein is one row after TCRdb ran MiXCR on the multiplex PCR reads. Of 600,000 to 850,000 distinct CDR3 sequences detected, under 20% appear once; the ten largest clones hold over 15%. Sequences were obtained from blood. The receptor set was obtained from a woman between 45 and 65 years old with Graves' hyperthyroidism that later progressed to Graves' ophthalmopathy.

V gene TRBV5-1 combines with J gene TRBJ2-5, with TRBD1 matching over 9 bases. The germline CDR1 and CDR2 sequences are SGHRS and YFSETQ. This CDR3 region has 14 residues. After removal of 2 bases from V and 3 bases from J, the junction contained 2 bases not matched to a gene. CDR3 sequence (DNA): TGCGCCAGCAGCTTCCGGGACAGGGAAGAGACCCAGTACTTC. Translating gives CASSFRDREETQYF.

This clonotype appeared a few times. The chain links TRBV7-2 to TRBJ2-7, with D perhaps TRBD1 (6 bases). This CDR3 has 15 amino acids. Trimming pared 5 bases from V and 2 bases from J, leaving 16 bases between. Germline V gene lookup returns CDR1 SGHTA and CDR2 FQGNSA. The CDR3 DNA sequence: TGTGCCAGCAGCCCCCTCGAGGGGGTCCCCTACGAGCAGTACTTC. It translates to CASSPLEGVPYEQYF.

This clonotype was detected many times. The chain employs TRBV7-3 and TRBJ2-3, with 11 nucleotides matching TRBD2. The V gene's germline CDR1 is SGHTA and CDR2 FQGTGA. The J segment lost 6 bases and the V segment lost 5 bases, leaving 7 bases of the junction unmatched. CDR3 length: 15 amino acids. The CDR3 DNA reads as TGTGCCAGCAGCGGTAGCGGGGGGGCAACGGATACGCAGTATTTT. It codes for CASSGSGGATDTQYF.

The sample holds many counts of this clonotype. The chain joins TRBV2 to TRBJ1-2, with no clear D. Between the trimmed V and J ends, which lost 7 bases and 7 bases, there was a span of 13 bases. This CDR3 is built from 12 residues. Germline V gene data show CDR1 as SNHLY and CDR2 as FYNNEI. CDR3 DNA sequence: TGTGCCAGCACCCTAAACGACCTTGGCTACACCTTC. Translating it yields CASTLNDLGYTF.

The V call is TRBV18, the J call TRBJ2-7, with D hard to call. CDR1 is KGHSH, CDR2 LQKENI, per germline. The V gene lost 2 bases and the J gene lost 0 bases, with 8 bases spanning the gap. CDR3 size: 14 residues. DNA of the CDR3: TGTGCCAGCTCACCAACAAGGGACTCCTACGAGCAGTACTTC. Residues: CASSPTRDSYEQYF.

V gene TRBV6-1 combines with J gene TRBJ2-3, with D possibly being TRBD1 (5 bases). From germline, CDR1 is MNHNS and CDR2 SASEGT. Between the trimmed V and J ends, which lost 3 bases and 2 bases, there was a span of 12 bases. The CDR3 spans 15 residues. CDR3 sequence: CASSDPRTSTDTQYF. CDR3 bases: TGTGCCAGCAGTGATCCCCGGACATCCACAGATACGCAGTATTTT.

This clonotype was recorded at least ten times. V and J are TRBV12-3 or TRBV12-4 and TRBJ1-2; TRBD1 might be the D (6 bases). This CDR3 has 13 residues. V shed 6 bases and J shed 2 bases, with 10 bases lying between them. The CDR3 nucleotides are TGTGCCAGCAGCTCAGACAGGAACTATGGCTACACCTTC. Its translation: CASSSDRNYGYTF.

This clonotype was seen ten or more times. CDR3 sequence (DNA): TGTGCCAGCAGTTACGGGACTAGCGGGGGGCTAAACACAGATACGCAGTATTTT. The encoded protein is CASSYGTSGGLNTDTQYF. The chain links TRBV6-5 to TRBJ2-3; 15 bases map to TRBD2. CDR3 length: 18 residues. Germline assignment: CDR1 MNHEY and CDR2 SVGAGI. V was clipped by 2 bases and J by 2 bases; unmatched bases: 5.

The chain carries TRBV13 and TRBJ2-7, with D perhaps TRBD1 or TRBD2 (5 bases each). This CDR3 is built from 13 residues. Germline CDR1 PRHDT, CDR2 FYEKMQ (reference sequence). The V end lost 4 bases, the J end lost 6 bases, and 13 bases lay between the germline ends. The CDR3 nucleotides read TGTGCCAGCAGCTCCCTCGAGGGGAGCGAGCAGTACTTC. It specifies CASSSLEGSEQYF.

This chain connects TRBV19 to TRBJ1-1; D is undetermined. The CDR3 loop spans 16 amino acids. Germline V lookup: CDR1 LNHDA, CDR2 SQIVND (reference sequence). The germline V and J ends were trimmed by 3 bases and 0 bases, with 14 bases remaining between them. CDR3 bases: TGTGCCAGTAGTATCTTACGAAGTTCTATGAACACTGAAGCTTTCTTT. Translating gives CASSILRSSMNTEAFF. Based on the CDR3 plus reference TRBV19 and TRBJ1-1, the full variable domain is DGGITQSPKYLFRKEGQNVTLSCEQNLNHDAMYWYRQDPGQGLRLIYYSQIVNDFQKGDIAEGYSVSREKKESFPLTVTSAQKNPTAFYLCASSILRSSMNTEAFFGQGTRLTVV.

V is TRBV30 and J is TRBJ2-5, with 16 nucleotides matching TRBD2. The CDR3 contains 17 residues. Looked up from germline, CDR1 is GTSNPN and CDR2 is SVGIG (reference sequence). With 1 base clipped from V and 5 bases from J, the junction kept 7 bases outside the gene matches. Here the CDR3 reads CAWSAGTSGGARETQYF. The CDR3 DNA reads TGTGCCTGGAGTGCAGGGACTAGCGGGGGGGCGAGGGAGACCCAGTACTTC.

Many counts were recorded for this clonotype. This chain joins TRBV12-3 or TRBV12-4 and TRBJ2-3; D is unresolved. The V end lost 5 bases, the J end lost 8 bases, and 14 bases lay between the germline ends. The CDR3 is made up of 13 amino acids. CDR3: CASSPSDLGTQYF. The CDR3 DNA follows: TGTGCCAGCAGTCCCTCGGACCTGGGTACGCAGTATTTT.

This clonotype was counted between two and nine times. V and J are TRBV6-2 or TRBV6-3 and TRBJ1-5, with 7 bases aligning to TRBD1. The CDR3 spans 14 residues. Germline trimming cut 0 bases from V and 6 bases from J; bases unmatched to any gene: 2. Germline CDR1 and CDR2: MNHEY and SVGEGT. The CDR3 reads CASSYSSGGQPQHF. CDR3 bases: TGTGCCAGCAGTTACTCGTCAGGGGGTCAGCCCCAGCATTTT.

Many counts were recorded for this clonotype. The chain is built from TRBV18 and TRBJ1-5; no reliable D call. V shed 8 bases and J shed 3 bases, with 11 bases lying between them. CDR1 and CDR2 from the germline V gene are KGHSH and LQKENI. The CDR3 is 13 residues long. CDR3: CASSPGLNQPQHF. DNA for the CDR3: TGTGCCAGCAGCCCGGGTCTCAATCAGCCCCAGCATTTT.

This clonotype was detected once. One base away lies a much larger clone, so this may be a sequencing read error. The J gene is TRBJ1-3, the V gene TRBV11-2, with D unclear. Looked up from germline, CDR1 is SGHAT and CDR2 is FQNNGV. Deletions cut 6 bases from V and 8 bases from J, with 11 bases between. The CDR3 length is 12 residues. CDR3 coding DNA: TGTGCCAGCAGTTTTAACGGAGACACCATATATTTT. Protein product: CASSFNGDTIYF. The full variable domain, with the rest looked up from reference TRBV11-2 and TRBJ1-3, is EAGVAQSPRYKIIEKRQSVAFWCNPISGHATLYWYQQILGQGPKLLIQFQNNGVVDDSQLPKDRFSAERLKGVDSTLKIQPAKLEDSAVYLCASSFNGDTIYFGEGSWLTVV.

The V and J genes are TRBV27 and TRBJ1-6; 9 bases agree with TRBD1. The germline gives CDR1 MNHEY, CDR2 SMNVEV (reference sequence). CDR3 length: 16 residues. The ends lost 4 bases at V and 7 bases at J; junction bases unmatched: 8. Here the CDR3 reads CASSSLRDRGNSPLHF. In nucleotides, the CDR3 is TGTGCCAGCAGTTCTCTCCGTGACAGGGGGAATTCACCCCTCCACTTT.

The chain joins TRBV29-1 to TRBJ2-7; the match to TRBD1 covers 7 bases. CDR1 and CDR2 from the germline V gene are SQVTM and ANQGSEA. The CDR3 sequence is 15 residues long. V shed 4 bases and J 6 bases; nucleotides not matched to a gene: 15. The CDR3 DNA reads TGCAGCGTTGTGGGCCCAGGGCAGGGGGAAGGCGAGCAGTACTTC. It translates to CSVVGPGQGEGEQYF.

This clonotype has a count of ten or more. The V call is TRBV7-2, the J call TRBJ1-5; D remains unclear. CDR1 and CDR2 from the germline V gene are SGHTA and FQGNSA. Trimming took 2 bases from V and 2 from J, leaving 16 bases between them. CDR3 size: 17 residues. The CDR3 DNA sequence: TGTGCCAGCAGCTTATTTACCGTCGGGCTAGGCAATCAGCCCCAGCATTTT. Translation gives CASSLFTVGLGNQPQHF.

There are many counts of this clonotype. V usage is TRBV6-1 and J usage is TRBJ1-1; 11 nucleotides match TRBD1. CDR3 length: 17 residues. CDR1 is MNHNS and CDR2 is SASEGT in the germline V gene. V lost 5 bases, J lost 0 bases, and 8 bases stayed unmatched. This CDR3 is CASSTGTGGVMNTEAFF. For the CDR3, the DNA is TGTGCCAGCAGTACCGGGACAGGGGGGGTCATGAACACTGAAGCTTTCTTT.

The genes are TRBV3-1 and TRBJ1-3; D not resolved. This CDR3 region has 15 residues. Germline values: CDR1 LGHDT, CDR2 YNNKEL (reference sequence). Trimming pared 0 bases from V and 5 bases from J, leaving 11 bases between. The CDR3 region has the DNA TGTGCCAGCAGCCAAGATTCGATTAGCCGAAACACCATATATTTT. This codes for CASSQDSISRNTIYF. Complete variable domain (other parts from reference TRBV3-1 and TRBJ1-3): DTAVSQTPKYLVTQMGNDKSIKCEQNLGHDTMYWYKQDSKKFLKIMFSYNNKELIINETVPNRFSPKSPDKAHLNLHINSLELGDSAVYFCASSQDSISRNTIYFGEGSWLTVV.

In this sample, this clonotype turned up once. Given the absence of the conserved phenylalanine or tryptophan at the CDR3 end, a read error is likely. The DNA for the CDR3 is TGTGCCAGCAGTAGAGCCGACGAGCAGTACCTC. Encoded protein: CASSRADEQYL. The genes are TRBV6-1 and TRBJ2-7; D ambiguous. The V end was cut by 5 bases, the J end by 5 bases, with 7 bases between. Germline V lookup: CDR1 MNHNS, CDR2 SASEGT. The CDR3 has 11 residues.

The chain employs TRBV19 and TRBJ1-1; D gene unclear. V dropped 7 bases and J dropped 0 bases, with 9 bases sitting between them. Germline lookup yields CDR1 LNHDA and CDR2 SQIVND (reference sequence). CDR3 length: 13 amino acids. The CDR3 loop is CASTGAMNTEAFF. The DNA for the CDR3 is TGTGCCAGTACGGGTGCTATGAACACTGAAGCTTTCTTT.

This chain connects TRBV5-8 to TRBJ2-7, with D possibly being TRBD1 or TRBD2 (6 bases each). Germline V lookup: CDR1 SGHTS, CDR2 YDEGEE. This CDR3 region has 14 residues. Deletions cut 1 base from V and 2 bases from J, with 10 bases between. Here the CDR3 reads CASSLPGEAYEQYF. The CDR3 bases are TGTGCCAGCAGCTTGCCAGGGGAGGCCTACGAGCAGTACTTC.

This clonotype was recorded at least ten times. This chain uses TRBV20-1 with TRBJ2-5; TRBD1 might be the D (6 bases). Trimming left V 7 bases short and J 2 bases short, with 14 bases between. CDR1 is DFQATT, CDR2 SNEGSKA, per germline (reference sequence). This CDR3 contains 13 residues. CDR3 nucleotide sequence: TGCAGTGTGCGGCAGGGGAGTCAAGAGACCCAGTACTTC. It is translated as CSVRQGSQETQYF.

This clonotype was picked up a small number of times. V is TRBV5-5 and J is TRBJ2-1; D remains ambiguous. This CDR3 is 15 amino acids long. V dropped 0 bases and J dropped 7 bases, with 14 bases sitting between them. Germline CDR1 and CDR2: SGHKS and YYEKEE (reference sequence). CDR3 amino acids: CASSLGPPSWNEQFF. The CDR3 nucleotides read TGTGCCAGCAGCTTGGGACCGCCCTCGTGGAATGAGCAGTTCTTC.